This TCR beta chain appears in the sequencing data of a study of blood T cell repertoires in COVID-19. Overall study context: Acute-phase and convalescent COVID-19 samples originated in the United States, Italy and Spain. Sample material is recorded as cDNA or gDNA derived from T cells, B-cell-depleted T cells, or PBMCs.

J lost 0 bases, V lost 3 bases, and 8 bases had no gene match. The CDR3 is 17 amino acids. Germline CDR1 reads LNHDA; CDR2 reads SQIVND (reference sequence). This clone was seen only once. The authors' processing: The assay estimated nucleated cells by amplifying reference gene primers. Sequencing was performed with immunoSEQ multiplex PCR; in TCRdb, only in-frame clones are kept and a portion is missing. The DNA gave D and trimming, while V, J and clone size come from that table. The table includes about 210,000 clones, around 80% detected once. Sequenced material: peripheral blood. The receptor comes from a woman in her 70s with acute or convalescent COVID-19. The V and J genes are TRBV19 and TRBJ2-1; 7 positions match TRBD2. The CDR3 DNA sequence: TGTGCCAGTAGTATTGCTAGCGGAAGAAGCTCCTACAATGAGCAGTTCTTC. It is translated as CASSIASGRSSYNEQFF. The whole variable domain, remainder taken from reference TRBV19 and TRBJ2-1, is DGGITQSPKYLFRKEGQNVTLSCEQNLNHDAMYWYRQDPGQGLRLIYYSQIVNDFQKGDIAEGYSVSREKKESFPLTVTSAQKNPTAFYLCASSIASGRSSYNEQFFGPGTRLTVL.